The rows below give T cell receptor beta chains drawn from one sample of a study of T cell responses to AZD1222 COVID-19 vaccine. Profiling relied on immunoSEQ multiplex PCR, and the TCRdb table lists in-frame clones only, not all of them. Here the sample spans 85,000 to 130,000 clones, around 87% being singletons. The sequences come from peripheral blood, collected on day 0 of AZD1222 vaccination. All receptors come from an adult in good health. Both conserved end residues are part of each CDR3. D genes are given only for firm matches. The size entry is marked missing in some rows and otherwise reads once, few, many or a size class.

D gene,clone size,CDR3 length,V gene,J gene,CDR3 DNA,CDR3 protein
TRBD1,.,16,TRBV4-3,TRBJ2-1,TGCGCCAGCAGCCAATTCCGACAGGGGGCTGTATATGAGCAGTTCTTC,CASSQFRQGAVYEQFF
.,.,13,TRBV19,TRBJ2-1,TGTGCCAGTAGTATAGATCGCAGGAATGAGCAGTTCTTC,CASSIDRRNEQFF
.,once,16,TRBV2,TRBJ1-1,TGTGCCAGCAGTGAACGGTTAGACTTTAGGAACACTGAAGCTTTCTTT,CASSERLDFRNTEAFF
.,.,16,TRBV4-3,TRBJ1-6,TGCGCCAGCAGCTTAAACTACGGATCCTATAATTCACCCCTCCACTTT,CASSLNYGSYNSPLHF
.,.,14,TRBV5-1,TRBJ2-1,TGCGCCAGTAAGGGTGGGTGGATGAAGGATGAGCAGTTCTTC,CASKGGWMKDEQFF
.,.,15,TRBV27,TRBJ1-6,TGTGCCAGCAGTTTAAGGTCAGCTTATAATTCACCCCTCCACTTT,CASSLRSAYNSPLHF
.,.,17,TRBV4-1,TRBJ1-3,TGCGCCAGCAGCCGAACGGGACCGACTTTCTCTGGAAACACCATATATTTT,CASSRTGPTFSGNTIYF
TRBD1,.,17,TRBV18,TRBJ1-2,TGTGCCAGCTCACCAAGACAGGGGGCCCGAGGTGACTATGGCTACACCTTC,CASSPRQGARGDYGYTF
TRBD1,.,15,TRBV7-2,TRBJ1-1,TGTGCCAGCAGCCTAGGACAGGGAGAGTGGTCTATTACTTTCTTT,CASSLGQGEWSITFF
TRBD1,.,13,TRBV19,TRBJ1-1,TGTGCCAGTCACAGGGGTGTGTACACTGAAGCTTTCTTT,CASHRGVYTEAFF
TRBD1,once,15,TRBV5-4,TRBJ2-1,TGTGCCAGCAGTTCTGGGACAGTCTCCTACAATGAGCAGTTCTTC,CASSSGTVSYNEQFF
.,.,12,TRBV12-3/TRBV12-4,TRBJ2-7,TGTGCCATTATGGACGTCTCGGGAGAGCAGTACTTC,CAIMDVSGEQYF
.,once,15,TRBV3-1/TRBV3-2,TRBJ2-1,TGTGCCAGCAAGGCGGGACCCCTTTTTTACAATGAGCAGTTCTTC,CASKAGPLFYNEQFF
TRBD2,.,16,TRBV4-3,TRBJ2-3,TGCGCCAGCAGCCTAGCGGGACTAGCGGACACAGATACGCAGTATTTT,CASSLAGLADTDTQYF
.,.,15,TRBV6-5,TRBJ1-1,TGTGCCAGCAGTTACTCAGGGACGCCGGGGCTTGAAGCTTTCTTT,CASSYSGTPGLEAFF
.,.,14,TRBV5-1,TRBJ1-1,TGCGCCAGCAGGGCCGGGACATCGAACACTGAAGCTTTCTTT,CASRAGTSNTEAFF
.,few,16,TRBV6-2/TRBV6-3,TRBJ1-6,TGTGCCAGCAGTTACTCGATTGTCTGGCGTAATTCACCCCTCCACTTT,CASSYSIVWRNSPLHF
.,.,15,TRBV5-1,TRBJ1-4,TGCGCCAGCAGTACAGGGCGGAGAACTAATGAAAAACTGTTTTTT,CASSTGRRTNEKLFF